This T cell receptor (beta chain) stems from a study of blood T cell repertoires in COVID-19. Looking at the study overall: Donors in the United States, Italy and Spain gave samples during acute or convalescent COVID-19.

The CDR3 is made up of 17 amino acids. The ends were cut back, 0 bases at V and 4 bases at J, with 15 bases in the middle. Germline V gives CDR1 MGHRA, CDR2 YSYEKL. In the authors' workflow: Reference gene primer amplification gave estimated nucleated cell counts. Sequencing was performed with immunoSEQ multiplex PCR; in TCRdb, only in-frame clones are kept and a portion is missing. D and trimming were read from the DNA, whereas the V and J calls and clone size are those reported in that table. The table records about 150,000 clones, less than 95% of them present only once. The chain is built from TRBV4-1 and TRBJ2-2, with D possibly TRBD2 on 5 matching bases. Sequenced: peripheral blood. The clonotype comes from a man over 45 with acute or convalescent COVID-19. In DNA form, the CDR3 reads TGCGCCAGCAGCCAAGATACCCCGGCGGGCCGCACCGGGGAGCTGTTTTTT. Amino acids: CASSQDTPAGRTGELFF.